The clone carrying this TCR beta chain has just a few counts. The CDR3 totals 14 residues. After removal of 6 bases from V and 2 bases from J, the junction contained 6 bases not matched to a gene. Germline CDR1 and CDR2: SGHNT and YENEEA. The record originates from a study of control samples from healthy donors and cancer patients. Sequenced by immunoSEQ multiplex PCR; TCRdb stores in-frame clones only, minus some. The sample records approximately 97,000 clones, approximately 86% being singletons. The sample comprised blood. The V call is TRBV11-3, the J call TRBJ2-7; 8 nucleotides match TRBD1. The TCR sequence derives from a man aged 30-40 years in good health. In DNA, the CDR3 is TGTGCCAGCAGGTCCGACAGGGGCACCTACGAGCAGTACTTC. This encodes CASRSDRGTYEQYF.